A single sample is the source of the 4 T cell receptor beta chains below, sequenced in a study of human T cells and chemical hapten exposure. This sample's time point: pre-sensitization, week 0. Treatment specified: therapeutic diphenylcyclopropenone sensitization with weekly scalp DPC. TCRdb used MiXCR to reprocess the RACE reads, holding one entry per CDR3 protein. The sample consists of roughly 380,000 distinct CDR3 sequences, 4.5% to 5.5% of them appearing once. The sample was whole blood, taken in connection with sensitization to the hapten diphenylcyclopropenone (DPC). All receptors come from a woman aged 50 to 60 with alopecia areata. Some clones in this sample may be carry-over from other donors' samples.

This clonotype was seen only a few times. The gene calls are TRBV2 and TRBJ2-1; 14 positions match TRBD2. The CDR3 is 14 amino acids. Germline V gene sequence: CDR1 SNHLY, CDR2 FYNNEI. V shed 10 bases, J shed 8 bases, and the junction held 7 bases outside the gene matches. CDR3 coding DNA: TGTGCCACCGGACTAGCGGGGGGCCTCGATGAGCAGTTCTTC. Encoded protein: CATGLAGGLDEQFF.

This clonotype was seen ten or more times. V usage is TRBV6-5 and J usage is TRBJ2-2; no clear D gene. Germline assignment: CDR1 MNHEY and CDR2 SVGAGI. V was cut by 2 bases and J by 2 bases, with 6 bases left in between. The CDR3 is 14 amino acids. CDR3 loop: CASSYGLNTGELFF. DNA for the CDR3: TGTGCCAGCAGTTACGGCCTTAACACCGGGGAGCTGTTTTTT.

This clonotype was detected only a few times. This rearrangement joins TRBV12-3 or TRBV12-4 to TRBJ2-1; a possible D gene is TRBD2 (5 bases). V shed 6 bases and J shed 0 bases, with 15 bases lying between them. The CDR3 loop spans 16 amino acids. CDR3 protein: CASSIIGKSSYNEQFF. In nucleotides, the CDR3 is TGTGCCAGCAGCATTATCGGGAAAAGCTCCTACAATGAGCAGTTCTTC.

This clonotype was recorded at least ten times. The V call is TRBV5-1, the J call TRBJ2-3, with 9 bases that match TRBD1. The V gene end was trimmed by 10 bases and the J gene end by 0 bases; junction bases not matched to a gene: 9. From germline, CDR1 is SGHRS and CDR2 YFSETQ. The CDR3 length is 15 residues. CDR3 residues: CAPPGQGSSTDTQYF. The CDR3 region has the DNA TGCGCCCCCCCGGGACAGGGCTCCAGCACAGATACGCAGTATTTT.